This TCR beta chain emerged from a study of CD8 T cells in Susac syndrome. Germline assignment: CDR1 SQVTM and CDR2 ANQGSEA. The CDR3 is 13 residues long. Trimming removed 7 bases from V and 8 bases from J; junction bases left unmatched: 6. This clonotype has a single count. Reverse transcription of 0.5 to 1 ug RNA was performed with random hexamers. Each CDR3 protein is one row after TCRdb ran MiXCR on the immunoSEQ multiplex PCR reads. This sample has around 200,000 distinct CDR3 sequences; about 94% occur once, and the top ten carry around 0.093%. The chain has TRBV29-1 and TRBJ1-4; TRBD1 matches at 11 bases. This sequence was found in a human donor with multiple sclerosis. Sequencing was performed on CD4+ T cells from PBMCs. CDR3 sequence reads: CSAGTGGGEKLFF. CDR3 in DNA: TGCAGCGCGGGGACAGGGGGTGGCGAAAAACTGTTTTTT.